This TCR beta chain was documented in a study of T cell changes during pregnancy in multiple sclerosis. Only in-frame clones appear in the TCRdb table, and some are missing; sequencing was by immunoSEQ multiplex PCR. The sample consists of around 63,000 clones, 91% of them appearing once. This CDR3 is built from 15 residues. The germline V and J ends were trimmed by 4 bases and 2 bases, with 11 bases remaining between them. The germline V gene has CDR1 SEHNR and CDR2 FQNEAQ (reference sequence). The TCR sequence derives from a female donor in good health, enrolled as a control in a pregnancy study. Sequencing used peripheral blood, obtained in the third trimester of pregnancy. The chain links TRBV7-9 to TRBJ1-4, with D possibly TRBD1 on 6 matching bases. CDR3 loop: CASSSLGGTNEKLFF. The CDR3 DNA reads TGTGCCAGCAGCTCCCTAGGGGGTACTAATGAAAAACTGTTTTTT.